This TCR beta chain was documented in a study of blood T cell repertoires in COVID-19. As for the study in general: From T cells, B-cell-depleted T cells, or PBMCs came the material, which was cDNA or gDNA.

Per the original methods: Amplification of reference gene primers was used by the study to estimate nucleated cell counts. Clones were sequenced by immunoSEQ multiplex PCR, and TCRdb holds only the in-frame ones, with some missing. Clone size and V and J calls were adopted from that table, with D and trimming inferred from the DNA. The sample includes about 280,000 clones, 65% to 90% seen only once; the top ten take approximately 5.1%. Germline lookup yields CDR1 SEHNR and CDR2 FQNEAQ (reference sequence). The CDR3 is made up of 15 amino acids. J gave up 1 base and V 5 bases, and 7 bases lay outside the gene matches.

The chain employs TRBV7-9 and TRBJ1-1; 7 bases match TRBD1. The sequence derives from a man aged 45-65 years with active or convalescent COVID-19. Sequenced input: peripheral blood. CDR3 region: CASSPRQGENTEAFF. CDR3 in DNA: TGTGCCAGCAGCCCAAGACAGGGAGAGAACACTGAAGCTTTCTTT.